What follows are 20 T cell receptor beta chains derived from one specimen sequenced in a study of cytomegalovirus exposure and HLA in healthy donors. Primers for the PCR totalled 60 Vbeta and 13 Jbeta. Using immunoSEQ multiplex PCR, the repertoire was profiled, and TCRdb retains in-frame clones only, with some absent. There are approximately 180,000 clones in the sample; under 90% occur only once, and around 5% lies in the top ten. Sequenced material: PBMCs. The receptors were sampled from a man aged 18 to 30 in good health and CMV-seronegative.

The chain has TRBV5-6 and TRBJ2-3, with D perhaps matching TRBD1 (5 bases). In germline, CDR1 is SGHDT, CDR2 YYEEEE. Trimming shortened V by 4 bases and J by 2 bases, and 17 bases separated the two germline ends. This CDR3 has 16 amino acids. CDR3 region: CASSPQFRQTTDTQYF. The DNA for the CDR3 is TGTGCCAGCAGCCCCCAATTCAGACAGACCACAGATACGCAGTATTTT.

J is TRBJ1-2 and V is TRBV6-4; no clear D. The germline V and J ends were trimmed by 5 bases and 8 bases, with 15 bases remaining between them. The CDR3 is 13 residues long. Germline V gene sequence: CDR1 MRHNA, CDR2 SNTAGT. The CDR3 DNA reads TGTGCCAGCAGTTCCGGGATCAACCTGGGCTACACCTTC. Residues: CASSSGINLGYTF.

The chain joins TRBV10-1 to TRBJ2-2; perhaps TRBD2 as D (5 bases). Germline V CDR1 and CDR2: WNHNN, SYGVQD (reference sequence). The CDR3 length is 13 residues. With 3 bases removed from V and 5 bases from J, the gap between germline ends came to 7 bases. This CDR3 is CASSDRGTGELFF. CDR3 bases: TGCGCCAGCAGTGATCGAGGGACCGGGGAGCTGTTTTTT.

This clone was observed a single time. The V and J genes are TRBV15 and TRBJ2-7, with 8 positions matching TRBD2. The J segment lost 6 bases and the V segment lost 0 bases, leaving 10 bases of the junction unmatched. The CDR3 consists of 16 residues. Germline V gives CDR1 LNHNV, CDR2 YYDKDF (reference sequence). CDR3 loop: CATSRDYTGGPAEQYF. CDR3 in DNA: TGTGCCACCAGCAGAGATTACACGGGGGGGCCTGCCGAGCAGTACTTC. Variable domain in full (rest from reference TRBV15 and TRBJ2-7): DAMVIQNPRYQVTQFGKPVTLSCSQTLNHNVMYWYQQKSSQAPKLLFHYYDKDFNNEADTPDNFQSRRPNTSFCFLDIRSPGLGDTAMYLCATSRDYTGGPAEQYFGPGTRLTVT.

The chain links TRBV7-8 to TRBJ1-1; D call uncertain. Germline-derived CDR1 and CDR2 are SGHVS and FQNEAQ. The CDR3 totals 18 residues. With 2 bases removed from V and 3 bases from J, the gap between germline ends came to 22 bases. The CDR3 spells CASSLYSVNWFTDTEAFF. CDR3 bases: TGTGCCAGCAGCTTATACTCCGTCAACTGGTTTACGGACACTGAAGCTTTCTTT.

This chain links TRBV29-1 with TRBJ1-5; 10 bases fit TRBD1. CDR3 length equals 20 residues. The junction had 18 bases not matched to a gene; V was cut back by 4 bases and J by 0 bases. Germline CDR1 is SQVTM and CDR2 is ANQGSEA. The CDR3 sequence is CSVVPNNWDRGHYSNQPQHF. For the CDR3, the DNA is TGCAGCGTTGTCCCTAACAACTGGGACAGGGGTCATTATAGCAATCAGCCCCAGCATTTT.

This clone has just a few counts. Other DNA sequences in the same sample also yield this CDR3. The CDR3 protein is CSVTGTGETQYF. Written as DNA, the CDR3 is TGCAGCGTCACCGGGACAGGAGAGACCCAGTACTTC. The rearrangement links TRBV29-1 to TRBJ2-5, with 8 positions matching TRBD1. The J segment lost 4 bases and the V segment lost 6 bases, leaving 4 bases of the junction unmatched. CDR1 is SQVTM, CDR2 ANQGSEA, per germline. This CDR3 region has 12 residues.

This clone was seen only once. The chain joins TRBV13 to TRBJ2-1, with D possibly being TRBD1 (5 bases). Per the germline V gene, CDR1 is PRHDT and CDR2 is FYEKMQ (reference sequence). V was cut by 3 bases and J by 3 bases, with 15 bases left in between. The CDR3 runs 16 residues. The CDR3 DNA follows: TGTGCCAGCAGCTTTAATCGCCACAGGTACTACAATGAGCAGTTCTTC. This sequence encodes CASSFNRHRYYNEQFF. Drawing the rest from reference TRBV13 and TRBJ2-1, the complete variable domain is AAGVIQSPRHLIKEKRETATLKCYPIPRHDTVYWYQQGPGQDPQFLISFYEKMQSDKGSIPDRFSAQQFSDYHSELNMSSLELGDSALYFCASSFNRHRYYNEQFFGPGTRLTVL.

This chain links TRBV10-3 with TRBJ2-1, with 9 positions matching TRBD2. Germline V gene sequence: CDR1 ENHRY, CDR2 SYGVKD. CDR3 length: 15 amino acids. Unmatched junction bases numbered 5, after V lost 2 bases and J lost 6 bases. This chain's CDR3 is CAISEVAGVLNEQFF. In DNA, the CDR3 is TGTGCCATCAGTGAGGTAGCGGGAGTTCTCAATGAGCAGTTCTTC.

The J gene is TRBJ1-3, the V gene TRBV7-9; a weak D match, TRBD1 (5 bases). The germline V and J ends were trimmed by 3 bases and 1 base, with 10 bases remaining between them. This CDR3 spans 15 amino acids. Germline CDR1 and CDR2: SEHNR and FQNEAQ (reference sequence). Here the CDR3 DNA reads TGTGCCAGCAGCTTCAGGGAGGAATCTGGAAACACCATATATTTT. As protein: CASSFREESGNTIYF.

V is TRBV6-6 and J is TRBJ2-3; D not resolved. The V and J ends lost 4 bases and 6 bases respectively, with 14 bases between them. The CDR3 spans 14 residues. CDR1 MNHNY and CDR2 SVGAGI come from the germline V gene (reference sequence). The CDR3 here is CASSSRVGPDTQYF. The CDR3 coding sequence is TGTGCCAGCAGTTCCCGAGTTGGGCCGGATACGCAGTATTTT.

The V and J genes are TRBV7-3 and TRBJ2-2, with 9 bases aligning to TRBD1. The CDR3 runs 16 residues. Germline V gene sequence: CDR1 SGHTA, CDR2 FQGTGA. J gave up 2 bases and V 2 bases, and 3 bases lay outside the gene matches. CDR3 region: CASSLGGQGNTGELFF. In DNA, the CDR3 is TGTGCCAGCAGCTTAGGGGGACAGGGCAACACCGGGGAGCTGTTTTTT.

This chain uses TRBV7-6 with TRBJ1-2, with 7 positions matching TRBD1. CDR1 is SGHVS, CDR2 FNYEAQ, per germline. With 5 bases clipped from V and 8 bases from J, the junction kept 8 bases outside the gene matches. The CDR3 spans 13 residues. CDR3 DNA sequence: TGTGCCAGCAGCCCTCGACAGGGAGTGGGCTACACCTTC. Its protein product is CASSPRQGVGYTF.

For this clone: At one of its ends the junction is not consistent with the germline gene, which may arise from a read error. The chain is built from TRBV11-3 and TRBJ2-1, with 9 bases lining up with TRBD2. The CDR3 consists of 16 residues. The V gene's germline CDR1 is SGHNT and CDR2 YENEEA. CDR3 DNA sequence: TGTGCCAGCAGCCCCGGTTTGGTAGCGGGAGCCCGGTTTAGGGTCTTC. Encoded protein: CASSPGLVAGARFRVF.

The chain recombines TRBV20-1 with TRBJ1-1; 11 nucleotides line up with TRBD1. CDR1 and CDR2 (germline): DFQATT, SNEGSKA (reference sequence). The CDR3 extends over 11 amino acids. V was clipped by 6 bases and J by 6 bases; unmatched bases: 0. The CDR3 here is CSAGQGAEAFF. CDR3 in DNA: TGCAGTGCGGGACAGGGGGCTGAAGCTTTCTTT.

The chain combines TRBV7-8 with TRBJ2-1; D is possibly TRBD1 (5 bases). The germline gives CDR1 SGHVS, CDR2 FQNEAQ. CDR3 size: 13 residues. Trimming removed 2 bases from V and 7 bases from J, with 9 bases in between. The CDR3 here is CASSLRAGNEQFF. CDR3 DNA sequence: TGTGCCAGCAGCTTACGGGCAGGGAATGAGCAGTTCTTC.

This clone was seen a single time. This chain uses TRBV5-1 with TRBJ2-2; TRBD1 matches at 8 bases. The germline CDR1 and CDR2 sequences are SGHRS and YFSETQ. The ends lost 4 bases at V and 1 base at J; junction bases unmatched: 3. This CDR3 has 15 residues. CDR3 amino acids: CASSIRGRNTGELFF. The DNA for the CDR3 is TGCGCCAGCAGCATCAGGGGGCGGAACACCGGGGAGCTGTTTTTT.

This chain joins TRBV28 and TRBJ2-5, with 13 bases fitting TRBD2. Matching the DNA end better, TRBJ2-7 makes the J call doubtful. Germline V CDR1 and CDR2: MDHEN, SYDVKM. The CDR3 totals 17 residues. CDR3 nucleotide sequence: TGTGCCAGCACCTCCGTGGGACTAGCGGGACCGGCCTACGAGCAGTACTTC. This codes for CASTSVGLAGPAYEQYF.

The genes are TRBV30 and TRBJ1-5; D remains unclear. Germline-derived CDR1 and CDR2 are GTSNPN and SVGIG (reference sequence). V lost 1 base to trimming and J lost 7 bases, with 11 bases between them. CDR3 length: 13 residues. The CDR3 nucleotides are TGTGCCTGGAGTGGGGCAGGCCTACAGCCCCAGCATTTT. The encoded protein is CAWSGAGLQPQHF. The variable domain in full, completed from reference TRBV30 and TRBJ1-5, reads SQTIHQWPATLVQPVGSPLSLECTVEGTSNPNLYWYRQAAGRGLQLLFYSVGIGQISSEVPQNLSASRPQDRQFILSSKKLLLSDSGFYLCAWSGAGLQPQHFGDGTRLSIL.

The gene calls are TRBV5-1 and TRBJ2-7; D is perhaps TRBD2 (6 bases). V was cut by 8 bases and J by 3 bases, with 18 bases left in between. CDR3 length: 14 amino acids. The germline CDR1 and CDR2 sequences are SGHRS and YFSETQ. The CDR3 protein is CASSEWTEGYEQYF. DNA of the CDR3: TGCGCCAGTAGTGAATGGACGGAGGGCTACGAGCAGTACTTC.